This TCR beta chain was captured by sequencing in a study of chemoradiotherapy in HPV16-positive cancers. CDR1 and CDR2 from the germline V gene are SGDLS and YYNGEE. J lost 3 bases, V lost 0 bases, and 7 bases had no gene match. This CDR3 is 19 amino acids long. This clone was observed once. Some clones are missing from TCRdb's copy, which holds only in-frame ones; the method was immunoSEQ multiplex PCR. The sample has about 15,000 clones; approximately 91% are singletons. The V and J genes are TRBV9 and TRBJ2-2, with TRBD2 identical over 14 bases. The source material was blood, sampled from a patient who underwent chemoradiotherapy. The sequence was obtained from a human donor with HPV-associated anogenital cancer. CDR3 in amino acids: CASSVEVRLAGGDTGELFF. The CDR3 DNA reads TGTGCCAGCAGCGTAGAGGTCCGACTAGCGGGGGGGGACACCGGGGAGCTGTTTTTT.